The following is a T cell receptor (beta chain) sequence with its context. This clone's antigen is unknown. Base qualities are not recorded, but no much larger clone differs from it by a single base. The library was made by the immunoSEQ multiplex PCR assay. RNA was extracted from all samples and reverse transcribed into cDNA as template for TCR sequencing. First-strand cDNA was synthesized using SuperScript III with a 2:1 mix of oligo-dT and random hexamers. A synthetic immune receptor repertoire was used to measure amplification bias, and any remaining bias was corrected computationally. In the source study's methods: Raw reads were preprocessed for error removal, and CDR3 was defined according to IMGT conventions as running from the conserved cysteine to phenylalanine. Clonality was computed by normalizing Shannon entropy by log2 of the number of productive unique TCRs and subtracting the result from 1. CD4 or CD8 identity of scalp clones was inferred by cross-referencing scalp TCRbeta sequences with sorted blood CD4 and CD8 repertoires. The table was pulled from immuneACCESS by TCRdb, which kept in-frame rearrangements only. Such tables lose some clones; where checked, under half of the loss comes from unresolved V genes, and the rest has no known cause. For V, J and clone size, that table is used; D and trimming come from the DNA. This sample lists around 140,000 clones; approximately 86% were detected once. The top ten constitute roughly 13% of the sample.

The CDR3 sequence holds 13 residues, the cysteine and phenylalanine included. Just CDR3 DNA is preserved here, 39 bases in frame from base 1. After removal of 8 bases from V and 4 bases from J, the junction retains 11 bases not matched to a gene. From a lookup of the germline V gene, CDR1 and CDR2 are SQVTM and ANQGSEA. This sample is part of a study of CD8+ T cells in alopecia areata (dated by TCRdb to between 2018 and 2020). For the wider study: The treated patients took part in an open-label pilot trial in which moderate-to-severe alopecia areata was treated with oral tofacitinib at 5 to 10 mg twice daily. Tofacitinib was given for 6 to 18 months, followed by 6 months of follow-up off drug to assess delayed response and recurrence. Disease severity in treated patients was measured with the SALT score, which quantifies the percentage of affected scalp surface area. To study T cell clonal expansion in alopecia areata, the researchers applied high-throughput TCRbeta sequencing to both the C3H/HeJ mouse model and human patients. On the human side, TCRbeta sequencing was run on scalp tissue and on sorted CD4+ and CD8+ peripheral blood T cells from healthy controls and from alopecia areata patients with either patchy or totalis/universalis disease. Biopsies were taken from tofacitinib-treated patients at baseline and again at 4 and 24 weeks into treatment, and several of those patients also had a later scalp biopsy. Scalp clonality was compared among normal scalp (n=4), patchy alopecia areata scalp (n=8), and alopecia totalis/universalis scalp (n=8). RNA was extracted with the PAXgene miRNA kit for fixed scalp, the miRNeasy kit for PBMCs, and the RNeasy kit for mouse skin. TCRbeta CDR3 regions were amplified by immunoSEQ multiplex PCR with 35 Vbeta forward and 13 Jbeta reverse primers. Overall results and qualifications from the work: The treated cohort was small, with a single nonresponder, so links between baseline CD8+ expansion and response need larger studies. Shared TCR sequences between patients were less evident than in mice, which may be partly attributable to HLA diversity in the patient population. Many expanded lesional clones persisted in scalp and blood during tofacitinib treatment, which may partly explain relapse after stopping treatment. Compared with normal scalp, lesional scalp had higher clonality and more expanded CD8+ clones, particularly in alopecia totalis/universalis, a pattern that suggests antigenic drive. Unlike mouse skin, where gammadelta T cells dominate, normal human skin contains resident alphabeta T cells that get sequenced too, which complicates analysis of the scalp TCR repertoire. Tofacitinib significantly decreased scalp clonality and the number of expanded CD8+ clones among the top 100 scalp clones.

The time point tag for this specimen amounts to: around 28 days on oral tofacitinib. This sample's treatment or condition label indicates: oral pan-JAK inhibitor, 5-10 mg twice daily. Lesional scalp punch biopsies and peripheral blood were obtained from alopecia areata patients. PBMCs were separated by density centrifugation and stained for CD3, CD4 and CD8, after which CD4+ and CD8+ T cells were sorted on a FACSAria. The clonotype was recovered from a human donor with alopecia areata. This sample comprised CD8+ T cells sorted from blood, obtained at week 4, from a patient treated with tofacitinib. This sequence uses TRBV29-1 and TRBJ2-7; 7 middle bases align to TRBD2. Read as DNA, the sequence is TGCAGCACCTATTTCGGGGGGACGTACGAGCAGTACTTC. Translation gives CSTYFGGTYEQYF.